These 17 T cell receptor beta chains came from one sample sequenced in a study of Tregs in tolerant kidney transplant recipients. The assay was immunoSEQ multiplex PCR, and TCRdb's table has in-frame clones only and misses some. The sample holds tens of thousands of clones; approximately 90% are singletons and the top ten take approximately 0.33%. Material: Tregs from blood, obtained before the transplant. These TCRs come from a human donor who received a combined kidney and bone marrow transplant.

This sequence joins TRBV5-1 and TRBJ2-7; 7 bases are shared with TRBD2. This CDR3 is built from 13 residues. V was clipped by 4 bases and J by 4 bases; unmatched bases: 5. The germline gives CDR1 SGHRS, CDR2 YFSETQ. CDR3: CASSDGLVYEQYF. The CDR3 nucleotides read TGCGCCAGCAGCGACGGACTAGTGTACGAGCAGTACTTC. Using reference TRBV5-1 and TRBJ2-7 for the parts outside the CDR3, the full variable domain is KAGVTQTPRYLIKTRGQQVTLSCSPISGHRSVSWYQQTPGQGLQFLFEYFSETQRNKGNFPGRFSGRQFSNSRSEMNVSTLELGDSALYLCASSDGLVYEQYFGPGTRLTVT.

The rearrangement uses TRBV28 and TRBJ2-1, with 11 bases aligning to TRBD2. The CDR3 sequence is 15 residues long. Germline-derived CDR1 and CDR2 are MDHEN and SYDVKM. With V trimmed by 0 bases and J by 5 bases, 0 bases remained unmatched. CDR3 nucleotides: TGTGCCAGCAGTTTATGGACTAGCGGGGACAATGAGCAGTTCTTC. Amino acid sequence: CASSLWTSGDNEQFF.

The J gene is TRBJ1-5, the V gene TRBV19; D is undetermined. The CDR3 spans 14 residues. Trimming removed 0 bases from V and 2 bases from J, with 5 bases in between. CDR1 LNHDA and CDR2 SQIVND come from the germline V gene (reference sequence). The CDR3 DNA is TGTGCCAGTAGTATAGAGGGTCGCAATCAGCCCCAGCATTTT. Protein: CASSIEGRNQPQHF.

This sequence joins TRBV12-5 and TRBJ1-2; D gene ambiguous. This CDR3 is 17 amino acids long. V lost 2 bases and J lost 5, with 21 bases in between. Germline V gene data show CDR1 as LGHNT and CDR2 as FRNRAP. For the CDR3, the DNA is TGTGCTAGTGGTTTGTCACTCACTAACGGGAGGTGGTATGGCTACACCTTC. Encoded protein: CASGLSLTNGRWYGYTF.

The rearrangement uses TRBV6-5 and TRBJ2-5; a weak D match, TRBD2 (6 bases). Trimming removed 6 bases at V and 7 bases at J, with 21 bases between. Germline V lookup: CDR1 MNHEY, CDR2 SVGAGI. This CDR3 spans 15 amino acids. The CDR3 sequence is CASSPGPGVIGTQYF. The CDR3 DNA reads as TGTGCCAGCAGCCCAGGTCCGGGAGTGATAGGGACCCAGTACTTC.

The chain recombines TRBV19 with TRBJ2-4, with 8 bases matching TRBD1. The CDR3 is 16 amino acids. Trimming removed 7 bases from V and 2 bases from J; junction bases left unmatched: 10. Germline V CDR1 and CDR2: LNHDA, SQIVND (reference sequence). CDR3 DNA sequence: TGTGCCAGTACCCGTCAGGGGGCTGGGTCCAAAAACATTCAGTACTTC. Translation gives CASTRQGAGSKNIQYF.

The rearrangement links TRBV6-4 to TRBJ2-1, with 8 bases identical to TRBD1. With V trimmed by 4 bases and J by 4 bases, 12 bases remained unmatched. The germline gives CDR1 MRHNA, CDR2 SNTAGT. The CDR3 spans 17 residues. CDR3 nucleotide sequence: TGTGCCAGCAGTGCGGGGCAGGGGGCCAACTATTACAATGAGCAGTTCTTC. Its protein is CASSAGQGANYYNEQFF.

The rearrangement links TRBV10-3 to TRBJ1-1; 7 nucleotides agree with TRBD1. This CDR3 region has 13 residues. From germline, CDR1 is ENHRY and CDR2 SYGVKD. J gave up 7 bases and V 6 bases, and 8 bases lay outside the gene matches. The chain's CDR3 is CAISLQGKFEAFF. CDR3 nucleotides: TGTGCCATCAGCTTACAGGGGAAGTTTGAAGCTTTCTTT.

The V and J genes are TRBV7-9 and TRBJ1-1; D remains unclear. Germline loops: CDR1 SEHNR, CDR2 FQNEAQ (reference sequence). This CDR3 comprises 14 residues. The V end was cut by 2 bases, the J end by 1 base, with 8 bases between. Here the CDR3 reads CASSLTQPNTEAFF. CDR3 nucleotide sequence: TGTGCCAGCAGCTTAACACAACCGAACACTGAAGCTTTCTTT.

The J gene is TRBJ2-1, the V gene TRBV5-1; 11 nucleotides match TRBD1. CDR3 size: 15 residues. Germline lookup yields CDR1 SGHRS and CDR2 YFSETQ. V shed 4 bases and J 6 bases; nucleotides not matched to a gene: 6. In DNA form, the CDR3 reads TGCGCCAGCAGCCCACAAGGGACAGGGGGCAATGAGCAGTTCTTC. Residues: CASSPQGTGGNEQFF.

The chain links TRBV4-1 to TRBJ2-5, with 7 bases lining up with TRBD1. From germline, CDR1 is MGHRA and CDR2 YSYEKL. J was trimmed by 2 bases and V by 0 bases; bases with no gene match: 3. This CDR3 spans 15 amino acids. CDR3 bases: TGCGCCAGCAGCCAAGATGGGACAGAGCAAGAGACCCAGTACTTC. Its translation: CASSQDGTEQETQYF.

The chain recombines TRBV7-9 with TRBJ2-3; D possibly corresponds to TRBD2 (5 bases). The germline V gene has CDR1 SEHNR and CDR2 FQNEAQ (reference sequence). Trimming removed 6 bases from V and 1 base from J, with 14 bases in between. This CDR3 has 15 amino acids. CDR3 sequence (DNA): TGTGCCAGCAGAGGCGGGTCCCTCGGCACAGATACGCAGTATTTT. It specifies CASRGGSLGTDTQYF.

The chain links TRBV5-1 to TRBJ2-7; no definite D call. V shed 3 bases and J shed 2 bases, with 12 bases lying between them. Germline CDR1 SGHRS, CDR2 YFSETQ. The CDR3 is made up of 14 amino acids. The DNA for the CDR3 is TGCGCCAGCAGCTCAAGGTGGCCCCCCTACGAGCAGTACTTC. Its translation is CASSSRWPPYEQYF.

The chain employs TRBV5-6 and TRBJ1-1, with D tentatively TRBD1 (6 bases). The CDR3 has 14 residues. CDR1 and CDR2 from the germline V gene are SGHDT and YYEEEE. V was pared by 6 bases and J by 4 bases, with 16 bases between. CDR3 protein: CASNLRGGGTEAFF. The CDR3 coding sequence is TGTGCCAGCAACCTCCGGGGAGGGGGCACTGAAGCTTTCTTT.

The chain links TRBV5-1 to TRBJ2-2, with D perhaps matching TRBD1 (6 bases). Trimming cost V 2 bases and J 8 bases, with 16 bases left between them. CDR1 and CDR2 (germline): SGHRS, YFSETQ. This CDR3 spans 15 amino acids. The CDR3 DNA reads TGCGCCAGCAGCTTAAGGGCAGGGGCGTCAGGGGAGCTGTTTTTT. Translation gives CASSLRAGASGELFF.

CDR3 in amino acids: CASSKEGDRSHEQYF. CDR3 nucleotides: TGTGCCAGCAGCAAAGAAGGGGACAGGTCCCACGAGCAGTACTTC. The rearrangement links TRBV21-1 to TRBJ2-7; the DNA was not compared with TRBD1, the D call given in the table. TRBV21-1 is a recognized pseudogene. The CDR3 length is 15 residues.

The chain couples TRBV18 to TRBJ1-5; TRBD1 is a possible D gene (6 bases). V gave up 2 bases and J gave up 5 bases, with 10 bases separating them. This CDR3 spans 14 amino acids. Germline CDR1 and CDR2: KGHSH and LQKENI. CDR3 sequence: CASSPTGLDQPQHF. The CDR3 bases are TGTGCCAGCTCACCAACAGGGTTGGATCAGCCCCAGCATTTT.